This is a list of T cell receptor beta chains from one sample in a study of shared clonotypes between healthy human individuals. The table came from immunoSEQ multiplex PCR; TCRdb's copy has only in-frame clones and leaves some out. This table holds hundreds of thousands of clones, about 91% found once. The sample taken for sequencing was naive CD8+ T cells sorted from blood. The source is a man aged 25-45 years in good health. Each CDR3 is given with its conserved first and last residue. The D gene is left open where the match is weak. The size entry is marked missing in some rows and otherwise reads once, few, many or a size class.

j_call: TRBJ1-5
cdr3_length: 16
clone_size: -
d_call: -
v_call: TRBV9
cdr3_nt: TGTGCCAGCAGCGTAGTCGGAGAGTATAGCAATCAGCCCCAGCATTTT
cdr3_aa: CASSVVGEYSNQPQHF

j_call: TRBJ2-1
cdr3_length: 14
clone_size: -
d_call: TRBD2
v_call: TRBV29-1
cdr3_nt: TGCAGCGTCGGGCTAGCGGGAGACTTTAATGAGCAGTTCTTC
cdr3_aa: CSVGLAGDFNEQFF

j_call: TRBJ2-3
cdr3_length: 12
clone_size: -
d_call: -
v_call: TRBV7-9
cdr3_nt: TGTGCCAGCAGCTTATCCACAGATACGCAGTATTTT
cdr3_aa: CASSLSTDTQYF

j_call: TRBJ2-1
cdr3_length: 14
clone_size: -
d_call: TRBD2
v_call: TRBV11-2
cdr3_nt: TGTGCCAGCAGAGGGACTAGCGTCAACAATGAGCAGTTCTTC
cdr3_aa: CASRGTSVNNEQFF

j_call: TRBJ1-1
cdr3_length: 12
clone_size: -
d_call: -
v_call: TRBV6-5
cdr3_nt: TGTGCCAGCAGTTCAGCGGGCACTGAAGCTTTCTTT
cdr3_aa: CASSSAGTEAFF

j_call: TRBJ2-7
cdr3_length: 14
clone_size: -
d_call: -
v_call: TRBV27
cdr3_nt: TGTGCCAGCAGTCTAAGCGGTGACTCCTACGAGCAGTACTTC
cdr3_aa: CASSLSGDSYEQYF

j_call: TRBJ2-7
cdr3_length: 16
clone_size: -
d_call: TRBD1
v_call: TRBV7-9
cdr3_nt: TGTGCCAGCAGCTTTGTTGGGGACAGACATACCTACGAGCAGTACTTC
cdr3_aa: CASSFVGDRHTYEQYF

j_call: TRBJ2-7
cdr3_length: 15
clone_size: -
d_call: -
v_call: TRBV19
cdr3_nt: TGTGCCAGTAGTATAACGGACTACGGTGGCGACGAGCAGTACTTC
cdr3_aa: CASSITDYGGDEQYF

j_call: TRBJ2-5
cdr3_length: 13
clone_size: -
d_call: -
v_call: TRBV28
cdr3_nt: TGTGCCAGCAGTTTAGGGGTCCAAGAGACCCAGTACTTC
cdr3_aa: CASSLGVQETQYF

j_call: TRBJ2-1
cdr3_length: 13
clone_size: once
d_call: TRBD2
v_call: TRBV28
cdr3_nt: TGTGCCAGCAGTTTTCATGCGGGAGTTGAGCAGTTCTTC
cdr3_aa: CASSFHAGVEQFF

j_call: TRBJ2-1
cdr3_length: 12
clone_size: -
d_call: -
v_call: TRBV7-9
cdr3_nt: TGTGCCAGCTGGACCCGGGAAAATGAGCAGTTCTTC
cdr3_aa: CASWTRENEQFF

j_call: TRBJ2-2
cdr3_length: 14
clone_size: once
d_call: -
v_call: TRBV6-4
cdr3_nt: TGTGCCAGCAGTTCCTCGCCGGGCTACGGGGAGCTGTTTTTT
cdr3_aa: CASSSSPGYGELFF

j_call: TRBJ2-3
cdr3_length: 16
clone_size: -
d_call: -
v_call: TRBV19
cdr3_nt: TGTGCCAGTAGTATAGATTACCGGGGTTTCACAGATACGCAGTATTTT
cdr3_aa: CASSIDYRGFTDTQYF

j_call: TRBJ2-7
cdr3_length: 14
clone_size: -
d_call: -
v_call: TRBV9
cdr3_nt: TGTGCCAGCAGCGAATCAGGGTCCGCCTACGAGCAGTACTTC
cdr3_aa: CASSESGSAYEQYF

j_call: TRBJ2-7
cdr3_length: 14
clone_size: -
d_call: TRBD2
v_call: TRBV27
cdr3_nt: TGTGCCAGCAGGGGACTAGCGGGACCCTACGAGCAGTACTTC
cdr3_aa: CASRGLAGPYEQYF

j_call: TRBJ2-7
cdr3_length: 14
clone_size: -
d_call: TRBD2
v_call: TRBV4-1
cdr3_nt: TGCGCCAGCAGCCTGCTAGCGGGGGGCTACGAGCAGTACTTC
cdr3_aa: CASSLLAGGYEQYF

j_call: TRBJ2-2
cdr3_length: 18
clone_size: -
d_call: TRBD2
v_call: TRBV5-1
cdr3_nt: TGCGCCAGCAGCCCCCAACCGGGCGGGAGGTCCCCCACCGGGGAGCTGTTTTTT
cdr3_aa: CASSPQPGGRSPTGELFF

j_call: TRBJ2-7
cdr3_length: 18
clone_size: -
d_call: TRBD1
v_call: TRBV11-2
cdr3_nt: TGTGCCAGCAGCTTAGAGGATGAGTGGACAGGGGGCAAATACGAGCAGTACTTC
cdr3_aa: CASSLEDEWTGGKYEQYF

j_call: TRBJ2-1
cdr3_length: 15
clone_size: once
d_call: TRBD2
v_call: TRBV7-3
cdr3_nt: TGTGCCAGCAGCTTAATGCGTAGCGGGAGAGGTGAGCAGTTCTTC
cdr3_aa: CASSLMRSGRGEQFF

j_call: TRBJ2-1
cdr3_length: 13
clone_size: -
d_call: -
v_call: TRBV5-6
cdr3_nt: TGTGCCAGCAGGGGGGAATCCTACAATGAGCAGTTCTTC
cdr3_aa: CASRGESYNEQFF

j_call: TRBJ2-7
cdr3_length: 11
clone_size: -
d_call: -
v_call: TRBV10-3
cdr3_nt: TGTGCCATCAGGGAGACTGAGGAGCTGTACTTC
cdr3_aa: CAIRETEELYF

j_call: TRBJ1-1
cdr3_length: 16
clone_size: -
d_call: -
v_call: TRBV6-4
cdr3_nt: TGTGCCAGCAGTGACCCCCGGACAGCAATGAACACTGAAGCTTTCTTT
cdr3_aa: CASSDPRTAMNTEAFF

j_call: TRBJ1-2
cdr3_length: 11
clone_size: -
d_call: -
v_call: TRBV10-3
cdr3_nt: TGTGCCATCAGTGAAAACTATGGCTACACCTTC
cdr3_aa: CAISENYGYTF

j_call: TRBJ2-3
cdr3_length: 14
clone_size: -
d_call: TRBD2
v_call: TRBV5-6
cdr3_nt: TGTGCCAGCAGCCTAGCGGGAAGCACAGATACGCAGTATTTT
cdr3_aa: CASSLAGSTDTQYF

j_call: TRBJ2-3
cdr3_length: 14
clone_size: -
d_call: -
v_call: TRBV30
cdr3_nt: TGTGCCTGGAGTGTAATGCTAGCGACGGATACGCAGTATTTT
cdr3_aa: CAWSVMLATDTQYF

j_call: TRBJ2-7
cdr3_length: 17
clone_size: -
d_call: TRBD2
v_call: TRBV7-2
cdr3_nt: TGTGCCAGCAGCTTCCCCACACGGGGGGGTGCCTCCTACGAGCAGTACTTC
cdr3_aa: CASSFPTRGGASYEQYF

j_call: TRBJ2-7
cdr3_length: 17
clone_size: -
d_call: -
v_call: TRBV7-8
cdr3_nt: TGTGCCAGCAGCTTAGTCAGGCGCGCCGATGCCGATGCCGAGCAGTACTTC
cdr3_aa: CASSLVRRADADAEQYF

j_call: TRBJ1-1
cdr3_length: 13
clone_size: -
d_call: -
v_call: TRBV27
cdr3_nt: TGTGCCAGCAGTTTAGGGGCGGGGACTGAAGCTTTCTTT
cdr3_aa: CASSLGAGTEAFF

j_call: TRBJ1-2
cdr3_length: 17
clone_size: -
d_call: -
v_call: TRBV7-6
cdr3_nt: TGTGCCAGCAGCCCCTTGTTACCCCTGTTAGCTAACTATGGCTACACCTTC
cdr3_aa: CASSPLLPLLANYGYTF

j_call: TRBJ1-3
cdr3_length: 14
clone_size: -
d_call: -
v_call: TRBV19
cdr3_nt: TGTGCCAGTCGTACAGGCCACTCTGGAAACACCATATATTTT
cdr3_aa: CASRTGHSGNTIYF

j_call: TRBJ2-7
cdr3_length: 16
clone_size: once
d_call: -
v_call: TRBV27
cdr3_nt: TGTGCCAGCAGTTCTGGATTCGGTGACCGGCTTTACGAGCAGTACTTC
cdr3_aa: CASSSGFGDRLYEQYF

j_call: TRBJ2-1
cdr3_length: 14
clone_size: -
d_call: TRBD2
v_call: TRBV9
cdr3_nt: TGTGCCAGCAATCTGGCGGGAGGGACCAATGAGCAGTTCTTC
cdr3_aa: CASNLAGGTNEQFF

j_call: TRBJ1-1
cdr3_length: 15
clone_size: once
d_call: TRBD1
v_call: TRBV7-9
cdr3_nt: TGTGCCAGCAGCACGGGACAGGGGGCTCGGACTGAAGCTTTCTTT
cdr3_aa: CASSTGQGARTEAFF

j_call: TRBJ1-1
cdr3_length: 12
clone_size: -
d_call: -
v_call: TRBV10-2
cdr3_nt: TGCGCCAGCATGAGCGGGGGGACTGAAGCTTTCTTT
cdr3_aa: CASMSGGTEAFF

j_call: TRBJ2-1
cdr3_length: 13
clone_size: -
d_call: TRBD2
v_call: TRBV6-5
cdr3_nt: TGTGCCAGCACCACCCCTAGCGGGAGCGTGCAGTTCTTC
cdr3_aa: CASTTPSGSVQFF

j_call: TRBJ2-1
cdr3_length: 13
clone_size: -
d_call: -
v_call: TRBV7-6
cdr3_nt: TGTGCCAGCAGCTTCGCCCGAGACAATGAGCAGTTCTTC
cdr3_aa: CASSFARDNEQFF

j_call: TRBJ2-2
cdr3_length: 16
clone_size: -
d_call: TRBD1
v_call: TRBV27
cdr3_nt: TGTGCCAGCAGGAAAGGGGGCGCTTTTTACACCGGGGAGCTGTTTTTT
cdr3_aa: CASRKGGAFYTGELFF

j_call: TRBJ2-2
cdr3_length: 14
clone_size: -
d_call: -
v_call: TRBV10-1
cdr3_nt: TGCGCCAGCAGTGACTTTCAGGTCAACGGGGAGCTGTTTTTT
cdr3_aa: CASSDFQVNGELFF

j_call: TRBJ2-2
cdr3_length: 16
clone_size: -
d_call: TRBD1
v_call: TRBV27
cdr3_nt: TGTGCCAGCAGTTCCCTGACAGGGGGCCTCACCGGGGAGCTGTTTTTT
cdr3_aa: CASSSLTGGLTGELFF

j_call: TRBJ2-1
cdr3_length: 12
clone_size: -
d_call: -
v_call: TRBV4-1
cdr3_nt: TGCGCCAGCAGGGAGGGAGAGAATGAGCAGTTCTTC
cdr3_aa: CASREGENEQFF

j_call: TRBJ2-2
cdr3_length: 14
clone_size: -
d_call: -
v_call: TRBV7-8
cdr3_nt: TGTGCCAGCAGCTTGACAGTGTACGCCGGGGAGCTGTTTTTT
cdr3_aa: CASSLTVYAGELFF

j_call: TRBJ2-7
cdr3_length: 14
clone_size: -
d_call: TRBD2
v_call: TRBV27
cdr3_nt: TGTGCCAGCAGTTACAGCGCGGGGGCCTACGAGCAGTACTTC
cdr3_aa: CASSYSAGAYEQYF

j_call: TRBJ1-5
cdr3_length: 14
clone_size: -
d_call: TRBD1
v_call: TRBV13
cdr3_nt: TGTGCCAGCTCGGAGGGGGCCGGGGGTCAGCCCCAGCATTTT
cdr3_aa: CASSEGAGGQPQHF

j_call: TRBJ2-2
cdr3_length: 19
clone_size: -
d_call: -
v_call: TRBV28
cdr3_nt: TGTGCCAGCAGTTTATTACGGACTACAACCGGGACAGCGGCCGGGGAGCTGTTTTTT
cdr3_aa: CASSLLRTTTGTAAGELFF